This T cell receptor beta chain originates from a study of T cells in Graves' hyperthyroidism and ophthalmopathy. Amplified TCR beta CDR3 regions came from RNA transcripts. When the TCR CDR3 underwent first-round RT-PCR, the HTBI primer set was used. TCRdb re-called the multiplex PCR reads through MiXCR, storing one row per CDR3 protein. In the table there are roughly 630,000 distinct CDR3 sequences, 15% to 18% of which are singletons. The study enrolled patients aged 18 to 65 with newly diagnosed hyperthyroidism of under 2 months' duration. Germline lookup yields CDR1 SQVTM and CDR2 ANQGSEA. The CDR3 extends over 13 amino acids. V was shortened by 3 bases and J by 7 bases, with 14 bases between the two germline ends.

Sequenced input: blood. The TCR was taken from a woman in her twenties or thirties with Graves' hyperthyroidism. The chain links TRBV29-1 to TRBJ2-3; D unresolved. The CDR3 coding sequence is TGCAGCGTTGAGTTCATTACGGTAAATACGCAGTATTTT. This translates into CSVEFITVNTQYF.